These 4 T cell receptor beta chains were sequenced from one sample in a study of T cells in Graves' hyperthyroidism and ophthalmopathy. RNA transcripts gave rise to amplified TCR beta CDR3 regions. During a first-round RT-PCR of the TCR CDR3, the HTBI primer set was used. TCRdb re-analysed the multiplex PCR reads in MiXCR, keeping a single row per CDR3 protein. The sample has a few hundred thousand distinct CDR3 sequences, 15% to 18% seen once. Source material: blood. The receptors stem from a woman aged 18-29 years with Graves' hyperthyroidism.

This clonotype occurred many times. The rearrangement uses TRBV30 and TRBJ1-1; no firm D call. The CDR3 covers 13 residues. Germline V lookup: CDR1 GTSNPN, CDR2 SVGIG (reference sequence). V was clipped by 4 bases and J by 1 base, with 10 bases between them. In DNA form, the CDR3 reads TGTGCCTGGAAAGATCTGGCGAACACTGAAGCTTTCTTT. Its translation is CAWKDLANTEAFF.

This clonotype was observed at least ten times. V and J are TRBV18 and TRBJ2-2; 7 bases are a match to TRBD1. There are 16 residues in the CDR3. J was trimmed by 0 bases and V by 5 bases; bases with no gene match: 6. CDR1 KGHSH and CDR2 LQKENI come from the germline V gene. The CDR3: CASSMTGQANTGELFF. Here the CDR3 DNA reads TGTGCCAGCTCAATGACAGGGCAAGCGAACACCGGGGAGCTGTTTTTT. Complete variable domain (other parts from reference TRBV18 and TRBJ2-2): NAGVMQNPRHLVRRRGQEARLRCSPMKGHSHVYWYRQLPEEGLKFMVYLQKENIIDESGMPKERFSAEFPKEGPSILRIQQVVRGDSAAYFCASSMTGQANTGELFFGEGSRLTVL.

This chain uses TRBV3-1 with TRBJ2-5; 13 bases align to TRBD2. The CDR3 is made up of 17 amino acids. V lost 1 base and J lost 5; bases outside the gene matches: 7. Germline V gene data show CDR1 as LGHDT and CDR2 as YNNKEL (reference sequence). The CDR3 protein is CASSQGTSGSRLETQYF. CDR3 nucleotide sequence: TGTGCCAGCAGCCAAGGGACTAGCGGGAGTAGGTTGGAGACCCAGTACTTC.

This clonotype showed up many times. The chain links TRBV2 to TRBJ1-5; D is unclear. The CDR3 loop spans 14 amino acids. The germline V gene encodes CDR1 SNHLY and CDR2 FYNNEI. Deletions cut 4 bases from V and 0 bases from J, with 7 bases between. This CDR3 reads CASSVTSSNQPQHF. The CDR3 DNA reads TGTGCCAGCAGTGTAACTTCTAGCAATCAGCCCCAGCATTTT.